These 12 T cell receptor beta chains originate from one sample sequenced in a study of blood T cell dynamics during melanoma immunotherapy. The method was immunoSEQ multiplex PCR; TCRdb's version includes in-frame clones alone and lacks a portion of them. The sample lists more than 8,500 clones, 80% to 90% occurring once. The time point here: pre-treatment baseline. The sequencing here drew on blood, taken from a patient treated with checkpoint blockade. All receptors derive from a human donor with melanoma.

The chain carries TRBV2 and TRBJ2-1; 11 nucleotides agree with TRBD2. The ends lost 4 bases at V and 10 bases at J; junction bases unmatched: 6. Germline CDR1 SNHLY, CDR2 FYNNEI. The CDR3 consists of 14 residues. The CDR3 spells CASSGSGGAWEQFF. CDR3 DNA sequence: TGTGCCAGCAGTGGTAGCGGGGGGGCCTGGGAGCAGTTCTTC. The full variable domain, in which reference TRBV2 and TRBJ2-1 provide the parts outside the CDR3, is EPEVTQTPSHQVTQMGQEVILRCVPISNHLYFYWYRQILGQKVEFLVSFYNNEISEKSEIFDDQFSVERPDGSNFTLKIRSTKLEDSAMYFCASSGSGGAWEQFFGPGTRLTVL.

The chain carries TRBV2 and TRBJ1-3, with D possibly matching TRBD1 (5 bases). This CDR3 is built from 15 residues. The germline gives CDR1 SNHLY, CDR2 FYNNEI. V lost 11 bases, J lost 2 bases, and 19 bases lay in between. The CDR3 here is CASEAGRMTGNTIYF. In nucleotides, the CDR3 is TGTGCCTCCGAGGCAGGGAGAATGACTGGAAACACCATATATTTT.

This clone was observed once. The V gene is TRBV6-4, the J gene TRBJ2-1; D not resolved. Looked up from germline, CDR1 is MRHNA and CDR2 is SNTAGT. Trimming removed 0 bases from V and 8 bases from J, with 11 bases in between. CDR3 length: 14 residues. The DNA of the CDR3 is TGTGCCAGCAGTGACTCGGGCAGGTGGGATGAGCAGTTCTTC. This translates into CASSDSGRWDEQFF.

This clone was detected only once. The chain couples TRBV6-5 to TRBJ1-3, with D perhaps matching TRBD1 (5 bases). CDR1 is MNHEY and CDR2 is SVGAGI in the germline V gene. Trimming left V 6 bases short and J 0 bases short, with 9 bases between. CDR3 length equals 14 residues. The CDR3 DNA reads TGTGCCAGCAGACCGACAGCCTCTGGAAACACCATATATTTT. It specifies CASRPTASGNTIYF.

This chain joins TRBV11-3 and TRBJ2-5; D unresolved. Trimming shortened V by 5 bases and J by 4 bases, and 11 bases separated the two germline ends. Germline CDR1 and CDR2: SGHNT and YENEEA. The CDR3 consists of 13 residues. CDR3 in amino acids: CASSQNGGETQYF. DNA of the CDR3: TGTGCCAGCAGCCAGAACGGTGGAGAGACCCAGTACTTC.

V and J are TRBV2 and TRBJ2-2; 7 bases are shared with TRBD1. Germline V gene lookup returns CDR1 SNHLY and CDR2 FYNNEI. J lost 0 bases, V lost 7 bases, and 5 bases had no gene match. CDR3 size: 15 residues. The CDR3 reads CASKKGTANTGELFF. Written as DNA, the CDR3 is TGTGCCAGCAAGAAAGGGACAGCGAACACCGGGGAGCTGTTTTTT.

The chain has TRBV5-6 and TRBJ2-1; 9 bases match TRBD2. Germline V CDR1 and CDR2: SGHDT, YYEEEE. CDR3 length equals 15 residues. Germline trimming cut 4 bases from V and 7 bases from J; bases unmatched to any gene: 9. CDR3 region: CASSPAGGGANEQFF. DNA of the CDR3: TGTGCCAGCAGCCCCGCGGGCGGGGGGGCGAATGAGCAGTTCTTC.

This sequence joins TRBV7-6 and TRBJ2-7; 7 nucleotides match TRBD2. Losses at the gene ends were 4 bases for V and 3 bases for J; bases not matched to a gene: 21. The CDR3 extends over 19 amino acids. The germline V gene encodes CDR1 SGHVS and CDR2 FNYEAQ. This chain's CDR3 is CASSYYIRGGDLKDYEQYF. DNA for the CDR3: TGTGCCAGCAGCTACTATATTCGTGGGGGGGACCTAAAAGACTACGAGCAGTACTTC. Full variable domain (rest looked up from reference TRBV7-6 and TRBJ2-7): GAGVSQSPRYKVTKRGQDVALRCDPISGHVSLYWYRQALGQGPEFLTYFNYEAQQDKSGLPNDRFSAERPEGSISTLTIQRTEQRDSAMYRCASSYYIRGGDLKDYEQYFGPGTRLTVT.

The rearrangement uses TRBV18 and TRBJ1-5, with TRBD1 identical over 10 bases. The J segment lost 1 base and the V segment lost 0 bases, leaving 3 bases of the junction unmatched. The germline gives CDR1 KGHSH, CDR2 LQKENI. This CDR3 has 17 residues. CDR3 sequence reads: CASSPPRTGGSNQPQHF. Here the CDR3 DNA reads TGTGCCAGCTCACCACCCCGGACAGGGGGAAGCAATCAGCCCCAGCATTTT. The entire variable domain, with the rest obtained from reference TRBV18 and TRBJ1-5, is as follows: NAGVMQNPRHLVRRRGQEARLRCSPMKGHSHVYWYRQLPEEGLKFMVYLQKENIIDESGMPKERFSAEFPKEGPSILRIQQVVRGDSAAYFCASSPPRTGGSNQPQHFGDGTRLSIL.

The chain carries TRBV19 and TRBJ1-1; a weak D match, TRBD1 (5 bases). The V end was cut by 0 bases, the J end by 2 bases, with 10 bases between. The V gene's germline CDR1 is LNHDA and CDR2 SQIVND (reference sequence). CDR3 length: 15 residues. Here the CDR3 reads CASSIDPRENTEAFF. CDR3 sequence (DNA): TGTGCCAGTAGTATAGATCCCAGGGAAAACACTGAAGCTTTCTTT.

The chain joins TRBV2 to TRBJ2-2, with a possible D match to TRBD2 (5 bases). Germline CDR1 reads SNHLY; CDR2 reads FYNNEI. V was clipped by 5 bases and J by 6 bases, with 7 bases between them. The CDR3 runs to 12 residues. The CDR3, as DNA: TGTGCCAGCAGTTACGGGGCCGGGGAGCTGTTTTTT. It specifies CASSYGAGELFF.

This clone has just a few counts. V usage is TRBV27 and J usage is TRBJ1-5; D may be TRBD1 (6 bases). Germline loops: CDR1 MNHEY, CDR2 SMNVEV (reference sequence). This CDR3 has 14 residues. The ends were cut back, 5 bases at V and 6 bases at J, with 14 bases in the middle. CDR3 in amino acids: CASSPQQGSQPQHF. In nucleotides, the CDR3 is TGTGCCAGCAGTCCTCAACAGGGAAGTCAGCCCCAGCATTTT.